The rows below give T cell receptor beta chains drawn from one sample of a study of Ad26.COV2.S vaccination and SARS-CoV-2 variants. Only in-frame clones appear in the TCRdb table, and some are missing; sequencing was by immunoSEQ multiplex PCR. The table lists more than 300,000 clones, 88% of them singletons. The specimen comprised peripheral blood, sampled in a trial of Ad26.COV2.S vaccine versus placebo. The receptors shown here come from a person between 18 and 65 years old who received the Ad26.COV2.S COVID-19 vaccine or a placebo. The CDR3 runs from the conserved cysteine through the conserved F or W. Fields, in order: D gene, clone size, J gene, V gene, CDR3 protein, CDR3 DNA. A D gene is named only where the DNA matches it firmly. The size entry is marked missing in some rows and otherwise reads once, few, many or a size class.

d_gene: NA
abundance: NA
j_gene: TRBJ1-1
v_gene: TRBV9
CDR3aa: CASSAPSGTEAFF
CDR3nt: TGTGCCAGCAGCGCCCCTTCGGGGACTGAAGCTTTCTTT

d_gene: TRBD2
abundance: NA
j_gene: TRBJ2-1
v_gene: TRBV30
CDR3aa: CAWSALLAGTHNEQFF
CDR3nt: TGTGCCTGGAGTGCATTACTAGCGGGAACCCACAATGAGCAGTTCTTC

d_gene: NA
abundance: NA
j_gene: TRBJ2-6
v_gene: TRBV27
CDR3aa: CASSLGGSSGANVLTF
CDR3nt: TGTGCCAGCAGTTTAGGCGGAAGCTCTGGGGCCAACGTCCTGACTTTC

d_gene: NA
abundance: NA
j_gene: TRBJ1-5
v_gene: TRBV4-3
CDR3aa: CASSPERGHSNQPQHF
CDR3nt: TGCGCCAGCAGCCCCGAAAGGGGACATAGCAATCAGCCCCAGCATTTT

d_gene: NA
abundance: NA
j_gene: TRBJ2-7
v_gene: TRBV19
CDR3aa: CASSREGGRDPYEQYF
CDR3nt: TGTGCCAGTAGTAGGGAAGGGGGGCGAGACCCCTACGAGCAGTACTTC

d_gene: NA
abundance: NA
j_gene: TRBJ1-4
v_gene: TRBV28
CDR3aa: CASSFQKITNEKLFF
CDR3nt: TGTGCCAGCAGTTTTCAGAAGATAACTAATGAAAAACTGTTTTTT

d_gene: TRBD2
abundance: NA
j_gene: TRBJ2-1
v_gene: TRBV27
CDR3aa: CASSLGTSGYNEQFF
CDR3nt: TGTGCCAGCAGTCTTGGGACTAGCGGTTACAATGAGCAGTTCTTC

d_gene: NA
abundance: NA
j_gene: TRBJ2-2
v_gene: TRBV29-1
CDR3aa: CSVEGRANTGELFF
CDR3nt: TGCAGCGTTGAAGGCAGGGCAAACACCGGGGAGCTGTTTTTT

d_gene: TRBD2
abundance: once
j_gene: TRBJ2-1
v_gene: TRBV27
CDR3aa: CASSLRFSGRVYNEQFF
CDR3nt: TGTGCCAGCAGTTTAAGGTTTTCAGGGAGGGTCTACAATGAGCAGTTCTTC

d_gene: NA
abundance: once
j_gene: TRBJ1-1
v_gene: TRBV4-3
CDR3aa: CASSQVTGLMNTEAFF
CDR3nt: TGCGCCAGCAGCCAAGTTACAGGACTAATGAACACTGAAGCTTTCTTT

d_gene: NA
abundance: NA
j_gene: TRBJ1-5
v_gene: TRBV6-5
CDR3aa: CASSSQGGQPQHF
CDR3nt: TGTGCCAGCAGTTCCCAGGGCGGTCAGCCCCAGCATTTT

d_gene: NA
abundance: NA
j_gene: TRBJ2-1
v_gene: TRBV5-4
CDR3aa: CASSLGTGATNEQFF
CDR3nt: TGTGCCAGCAGCTTAGGGACGGGGGCTACCAATGAGCAGTTCTTC

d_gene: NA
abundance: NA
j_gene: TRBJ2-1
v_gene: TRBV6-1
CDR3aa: CASSDDGPGRQFF
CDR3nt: TGTGCCAGCAGTGACGACGGTCCAGGGAGGCAGTTCTTC

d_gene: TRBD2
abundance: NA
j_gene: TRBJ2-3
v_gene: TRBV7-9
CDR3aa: CASSLPRPGGGPRTDTQYF
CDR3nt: TGTGCCAGCAGCTTACCCCGCCCGGGGGGGGGTCCTCGCACAGATACGCAGTATTTT

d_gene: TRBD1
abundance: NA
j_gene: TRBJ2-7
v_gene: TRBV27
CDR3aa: CASSLSTGSLNEQYF
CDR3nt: TGTGCCAGCAGTTTATCGACAGGGTCTCTGAACGAGCAGTACTTC

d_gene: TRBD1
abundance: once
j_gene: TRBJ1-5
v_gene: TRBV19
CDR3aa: CASSRLRDRNQPQHF
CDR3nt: TGTGCCAGTAGTAGGCTCCGGGACAGGAATCAGCCCCAGCATTTT

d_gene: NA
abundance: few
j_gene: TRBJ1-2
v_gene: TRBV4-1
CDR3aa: CASSQERGYGYTF
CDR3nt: TGCGCCAGCAGCCAAGAAAGGGGCTATGGCTACACCTTC

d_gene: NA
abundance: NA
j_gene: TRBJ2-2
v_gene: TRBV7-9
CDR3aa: CASSPPITNTGELFF
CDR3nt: TGTGCCAGCAGCCCTCCCATAACGAACACCGGGGAGCTGTTTTTT

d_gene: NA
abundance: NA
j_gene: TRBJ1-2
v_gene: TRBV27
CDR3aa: CASSLGGSPRYGYTF
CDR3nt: TGTGCCAGCAGTTTAGGGGGTAGCCCGCGCTATGGCTACACCTTC

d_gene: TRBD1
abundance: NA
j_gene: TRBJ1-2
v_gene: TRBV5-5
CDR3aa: CASSRTGGDGYGYTF
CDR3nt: TGTGCCAGCAGCCGGACAGGGGGCGATGGCTATGGCTACACCTTC

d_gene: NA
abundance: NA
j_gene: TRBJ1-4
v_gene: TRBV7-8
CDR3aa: CASSSTINTKLFF
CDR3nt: TGTGCCAGCAGCTCTACCATCAACACGAAACTGTTTTTT

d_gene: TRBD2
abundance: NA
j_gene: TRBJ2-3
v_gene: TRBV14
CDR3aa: CASSFLAGIGDTQYF
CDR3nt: TGTGCCAGCAGCTTTCTAGCGGGGATTGGGGATACGCAGTATTTT

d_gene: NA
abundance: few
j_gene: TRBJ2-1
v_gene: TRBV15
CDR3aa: CATSGRLRTLTGWNEQFF
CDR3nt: TGTGCCACCAGCGGAAGGCTTAGGACCCTAACAGGGTGGAATGAGCAGTTCTTC

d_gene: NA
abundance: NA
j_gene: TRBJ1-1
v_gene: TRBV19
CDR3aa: CASSIAGRNTEAFF
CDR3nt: TGTGCCAGTAGTATAGCCGGAAGGAACACTGAAGCTTTCTTT

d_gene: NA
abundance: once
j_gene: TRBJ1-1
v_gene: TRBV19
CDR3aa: CASSMAGFTEAFF
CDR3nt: TGTGCCAGTAGTATGGCAGGGTTTACTGAAGCTTTCTTT

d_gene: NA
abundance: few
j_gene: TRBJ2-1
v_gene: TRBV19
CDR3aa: CASSIVTDPPLNEQFF
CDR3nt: TGTGCCAGTAGTATAGTCACGGACCCGCCGCTCAATGAGCAGTTCTTC

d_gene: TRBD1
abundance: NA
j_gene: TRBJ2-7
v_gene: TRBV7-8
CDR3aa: CASSPRDSSYEQYF
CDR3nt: TGTGCCAGCAGCCCAAGGGACAGCTCCTACGAGCAGTACTTC

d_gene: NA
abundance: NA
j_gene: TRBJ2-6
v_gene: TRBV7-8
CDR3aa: CATPNTGPGANVLTF
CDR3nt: TGTGCCACCCCCAACACAGGGCCTGGGGCCAACGTCCTGACTTTC

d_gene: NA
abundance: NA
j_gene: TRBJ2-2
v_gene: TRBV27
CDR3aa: CASSLGSNTGELFF
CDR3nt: TGTGCCAGCAGTTTAGGTTCGAACACCGGGGAGCTGTTTTTT

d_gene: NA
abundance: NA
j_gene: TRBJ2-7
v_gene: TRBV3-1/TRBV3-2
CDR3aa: CASSQGSPAVYEQYF
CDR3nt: TGTGCCAGCAGCCAAGGGTCCCCCGCCGTCTACGAGCAGTACTTC

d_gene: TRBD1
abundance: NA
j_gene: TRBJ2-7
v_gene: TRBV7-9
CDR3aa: CASSSGTGVQYF
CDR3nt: TGTGCCAGCAGCTCCGGGACAGGGGTGCAGTACTTC

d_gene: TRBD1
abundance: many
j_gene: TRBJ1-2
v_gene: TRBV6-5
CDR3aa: CASSYSRGGARDGYTF
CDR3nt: TGTGCCAGCAGTTACTCTCGAGGGGGCGCGAGGGATGGCTACACCTTC

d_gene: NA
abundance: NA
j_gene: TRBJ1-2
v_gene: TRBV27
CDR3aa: CASSLQGGSGYTF
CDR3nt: TGTGCCAGCAGTTTACAAGGGGGGAGCGGCTACACCTTC

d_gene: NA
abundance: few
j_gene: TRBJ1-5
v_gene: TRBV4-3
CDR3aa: CASSQERVQGNQPQHF
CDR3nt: TGCGCCAGCAGCCAAGAGAGAGTCCAGGGCAATCAGCCCCAGCATTTT

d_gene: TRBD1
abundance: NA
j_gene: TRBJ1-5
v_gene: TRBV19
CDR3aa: CATNRGGNGNQPQHF
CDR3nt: TGTGCCACCAACAGGGGTGGGAATGGCAATCAGCCCCAGCATTTT

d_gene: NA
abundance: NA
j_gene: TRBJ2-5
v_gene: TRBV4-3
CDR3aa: CASSQDSQRSQETQYF
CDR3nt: TGCGCCAGCAGCCAAGATAGTCAGCGGAGCCAAGAGACCCAGTACTTC

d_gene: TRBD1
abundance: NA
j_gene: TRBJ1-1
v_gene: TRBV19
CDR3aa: CASKDRGTATEAFF
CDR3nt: TGTGCCAGCAAAGACAGGGGAACGGCCACTGAAGCTTTCTTT

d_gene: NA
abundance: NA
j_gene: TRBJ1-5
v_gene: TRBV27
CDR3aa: CASSLYTAGANQPQHF
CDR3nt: TGTGCCAGCAGTCTCTACACGGCGGGGGCTAATCAGCCCCAGCATTTT

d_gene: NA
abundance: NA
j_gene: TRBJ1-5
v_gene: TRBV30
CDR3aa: CAWNPGDVSQPQHF
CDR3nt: TGTGCCTGGAATCCGGGGGACGTGAGTCAGCCCCAGCATTTT

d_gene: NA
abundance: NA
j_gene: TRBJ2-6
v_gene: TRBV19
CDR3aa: CASSFYSGANVLTF
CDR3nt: TGTGCCAGTAGTTTTTACTCTGGGGCCAACGTCCTGACTTTC

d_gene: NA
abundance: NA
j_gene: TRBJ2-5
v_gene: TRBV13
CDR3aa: CASSLGGLTEAHQETQYF
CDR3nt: TGTGCCAGCAGCTTAGGGGGCTTGACAGAGGCACACCAAGAGACCCAGTACTTC

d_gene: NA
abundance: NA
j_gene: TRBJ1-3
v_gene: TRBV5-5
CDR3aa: CASSLTGSPGNTIYF
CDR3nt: TGTGCCAGCAGCTTGACAGGGTCCCCTGGAAACACCATATATTTT

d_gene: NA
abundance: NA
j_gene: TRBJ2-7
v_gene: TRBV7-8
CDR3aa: CASSLGLQAVSYEQYF
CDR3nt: TGTGCCAGCAGCTTAGGATTACAGGCTGTCTCCTACGAGCAGTACTTC

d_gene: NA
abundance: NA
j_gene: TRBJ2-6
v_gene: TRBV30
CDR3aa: CAWGNSGANVLTF
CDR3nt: TGTGCCTGGGGAAACTCTGGGGCCAACGTCCTGACTTTC

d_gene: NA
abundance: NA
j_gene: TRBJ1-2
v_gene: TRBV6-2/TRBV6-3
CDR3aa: CASSWDFQTYGYTF
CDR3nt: TGTGCCAGCAGTTGGGACTTCCAAACATATGGCTACACCTTC

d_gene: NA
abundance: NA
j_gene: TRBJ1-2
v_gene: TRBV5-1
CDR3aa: CASSVPDYGYTF
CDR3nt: TGCGCCAGCAGCGTCCCAGATTATGGCTACACCTTC

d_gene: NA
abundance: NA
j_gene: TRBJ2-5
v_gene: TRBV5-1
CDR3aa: CASQGDIQYF
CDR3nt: TGCGCCAGTCAAGGGGACATCCAGTACTTC

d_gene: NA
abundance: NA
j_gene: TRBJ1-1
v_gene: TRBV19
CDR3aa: CASSHLVSQSGVSAFF
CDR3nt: TGTGCCAGTAGTCACCTGGTTTCCCAGAGTGGAGTATCGGCTTTCTTT

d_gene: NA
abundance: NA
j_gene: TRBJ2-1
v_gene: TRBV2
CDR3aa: CASRGTDWIQFF
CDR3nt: TGTGCCAGCCGGGGAACGGACTGGATTCAGTTCTTC

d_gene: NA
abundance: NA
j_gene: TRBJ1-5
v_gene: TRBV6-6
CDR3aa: CASTQGSVGNQPQHF
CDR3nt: TGTGCCAGCACTCAGGGGTCGGTAGGCAATCAGCCCCAGCATTTT

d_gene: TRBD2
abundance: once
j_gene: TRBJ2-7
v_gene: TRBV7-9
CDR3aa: CASSSGLAGEPYEQYF
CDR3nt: TGTGCCAGCAGCTCAGGACTAGCGGGAGAGCCCTACGAGCAGTACTTC

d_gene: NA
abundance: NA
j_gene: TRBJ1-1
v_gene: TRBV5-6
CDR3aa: CASSFGFAAFF
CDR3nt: TGTGCCAGCAGCTTCGGGTTTGCGGCTTTCTTT

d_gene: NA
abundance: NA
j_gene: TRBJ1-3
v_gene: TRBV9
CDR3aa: CASSGPNGNTIYF
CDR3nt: TGTGCCAGCAGCGGTCCTAATGGAAACACCATATATTTT

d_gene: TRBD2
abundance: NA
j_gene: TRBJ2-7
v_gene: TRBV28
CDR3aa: CASTPIAGASYEQYF
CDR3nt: TGTGCCAGCACCCCGATAGCGGGAGCCTCCTACGAGCAGTACTTC

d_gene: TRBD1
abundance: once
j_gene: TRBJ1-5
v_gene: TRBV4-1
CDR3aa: CASSQEGQGGGPQHF
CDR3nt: TGCGCCAGCAGCCAAGAGGGACAGGGTGGGGGGCCCCAGCATTTT

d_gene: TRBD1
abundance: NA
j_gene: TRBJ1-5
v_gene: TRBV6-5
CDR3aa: CASNEGAGAPQHF
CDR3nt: TGTGCCAGCAACGAGGGGGCCGGAGCGCCCCAGCATTTT

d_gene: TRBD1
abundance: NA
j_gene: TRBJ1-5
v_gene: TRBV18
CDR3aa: CASSPDRDRPQHF
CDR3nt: TGTGCCAGCTCACCGGACAGGGACAGGCCCCAGCATTTT

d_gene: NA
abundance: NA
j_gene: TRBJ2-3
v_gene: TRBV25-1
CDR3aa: CASSELGRDTQYF
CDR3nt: TGTGCCAGCAGTGAATTGGGGAGAGATACGCAGTATTTT

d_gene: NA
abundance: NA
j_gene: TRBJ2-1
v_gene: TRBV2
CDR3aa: CASSVLLSPLSSYNEQFF
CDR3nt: TGTGCCAGCAGTGTCTTGCTTTCACCCTTGAGCTCCTACAATGAGCAGTTCTTC